This T cell receptor (beta chain) was documented in a study of cytomegalovirus exposure and HLA in healthy donors. About the study: HLA-typed donors were the source of around 80 million unique TCRs, which an early data release held.

The CDR3 totals 14 residues. Between the trimmed V and J ends, which lost 1 base and 1 base, there was a span of 7 bases. The V gene's germline CDR1 is PRHDT and CDR2 FYEKMQ (reference sequence). Both 60 Vbeta primers and 13 Jbeta primers went into the PCR. Assay: immunoSEQ multiplex PCR; the TCRdb copy retains only in-frame clones and omits some. The sample lists fewer than 45,000 clones, over 60% seen once, with about 3.2% in the top ten. The specimen sequenced was PBMCs. The V gene is TRBV13, the J gene TRBJ1-1, with D perhaps TRBD1 (5 bases). This sequence was found in a woman aged 30 to 39 in good health and CMV-seronegative. The CDR3 sequence is CASSLVQGNTEAFF. The DNA of the CDR3 is TGTGCCAGCAGCTTAGTGCAGGGGAACACTGAAGCTTTCTTT.